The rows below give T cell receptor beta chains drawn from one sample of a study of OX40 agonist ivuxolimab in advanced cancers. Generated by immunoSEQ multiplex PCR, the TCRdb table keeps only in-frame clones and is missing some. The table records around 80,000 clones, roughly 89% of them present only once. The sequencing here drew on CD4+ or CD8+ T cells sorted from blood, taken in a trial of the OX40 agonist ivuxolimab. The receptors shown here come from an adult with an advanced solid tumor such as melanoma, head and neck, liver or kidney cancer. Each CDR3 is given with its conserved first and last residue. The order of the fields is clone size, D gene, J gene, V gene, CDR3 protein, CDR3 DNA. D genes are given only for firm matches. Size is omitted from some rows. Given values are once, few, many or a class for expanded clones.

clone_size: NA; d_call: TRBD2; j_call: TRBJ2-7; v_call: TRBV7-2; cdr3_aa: CASSTGLAGHEQYF; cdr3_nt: TGTGCCAGCAGCACCGGACTAGCGGGACACGAGCAGTACTTC
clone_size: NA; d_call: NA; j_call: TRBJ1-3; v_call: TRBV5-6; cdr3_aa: CASSLTESSGNTIYF; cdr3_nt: TGTGCCAGCAGCCTAACAGAGAGCTCTGGAAACACCATATATTTT
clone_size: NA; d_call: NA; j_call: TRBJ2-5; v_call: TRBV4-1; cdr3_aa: CASSPLGPPSPETQYF; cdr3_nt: TGCGCCAGCAGCCCCTTGGGGCCCCCCAGCCCGGAGACCCAGTACTTC
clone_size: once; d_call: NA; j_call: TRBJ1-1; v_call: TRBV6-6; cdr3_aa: CASQGGSTEAFF; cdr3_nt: TGTGCCAGCCAAGGGGGGAGCACTGAAGCTTTCTTT
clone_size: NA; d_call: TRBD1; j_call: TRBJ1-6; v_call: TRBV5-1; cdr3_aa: CASSMGTGGSSYNSPLHF; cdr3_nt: TGCGCCAGCAGCATGGGGACAGGGGGGAGCTCCTATAATTCACCCCTCCACTTT
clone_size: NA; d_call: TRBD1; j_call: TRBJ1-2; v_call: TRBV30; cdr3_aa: CAWTPWGRGSRYTF; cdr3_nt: TGTGCCTGGACCCCCTGGGGCAGGGGGTCGCGCTACACCTTC
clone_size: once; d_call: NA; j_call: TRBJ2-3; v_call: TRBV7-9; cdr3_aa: CASSLAGSTDTQYF; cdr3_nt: TGTGCCAGCAGCTTAGCTGGAAGCACAGATACGCAGTATTTT
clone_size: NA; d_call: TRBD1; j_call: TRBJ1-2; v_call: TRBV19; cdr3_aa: CASSTPGQGGYTF; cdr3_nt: TGTGCCAGTAGTACGCCGGGACAGGGAGGCTACACCTTC
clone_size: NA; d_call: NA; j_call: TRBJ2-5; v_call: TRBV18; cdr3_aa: CASSPSQETQYF; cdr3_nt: TGTGCCAGCTCACCGAGCCAAGAGACCCAGTACTTC
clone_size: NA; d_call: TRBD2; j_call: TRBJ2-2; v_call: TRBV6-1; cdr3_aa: CASRVLAGSTGELFF; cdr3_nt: TGTGCCAGCAGAGTACTAGCGGGATCCACCGGGGAGCTGTTTTTT
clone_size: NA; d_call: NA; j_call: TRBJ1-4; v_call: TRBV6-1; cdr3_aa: CASSVGGAREKLFF; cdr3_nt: TGTGCCAGCAGTGTGGGGGGGGCACGAGAAAAACTGTTTTTT
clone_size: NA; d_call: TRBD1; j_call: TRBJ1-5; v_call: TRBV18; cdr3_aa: CASAGTGETQPQHF; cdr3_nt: TGTGCCAGCGCCGGGACAGGGGAGACTCAGCCCCAGCATTTT
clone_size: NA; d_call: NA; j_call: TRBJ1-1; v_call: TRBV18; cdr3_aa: CASSIKQGRTEAFF; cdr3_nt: TGTGCCAGCTCAATCAAACAGGGTCGGACTGAAGCTTTCTTT
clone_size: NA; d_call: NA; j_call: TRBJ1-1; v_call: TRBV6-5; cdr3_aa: CASSYDRAEAFF; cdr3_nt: TGTGCCAGCAGTTACGATCGGGCTGAAGCTTTCTTT
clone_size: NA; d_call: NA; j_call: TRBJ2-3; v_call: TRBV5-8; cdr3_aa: CASTRFLTDTQYF; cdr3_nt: TGTGCCAGCACCAGGTTCCTCACAGATACGCAGTATTTT
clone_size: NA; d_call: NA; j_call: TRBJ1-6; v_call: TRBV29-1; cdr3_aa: CSAQTGGNSPLHF; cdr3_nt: TGCAGCGCCCAGACCGGGGGGAATTCACCCCTCCACTTT